Sequencing of this TCR beta chain was carried out in a study of cytomegalovirus exposure and HLA in healthy donors. At the level of the study: One earlier analysis, a look at approximately 190 million T cells, found some 100 million unique TCR beta sequences.

60 Vbeta and 13 Jbeta primers were used in PCR. TCRdb's table, derived via immunoSEQ multiplex PCR, lists solely in-frame clones and lacks some. The profile shows about 150,000 clones, 65% to 80% of them singletons. Whole-study findings and limits: Three chains tied to CMV proved CMV antigen-specific in vitro. As immune exposure information, only CMV serostatus was available.

The table lists this clone with a few counts. The antigen is not known. V shed 4 bases, J shed 10 bases, and the junction held 7 bases outside the gene matches. The germline gives CDR1 SGDLS, CDR2 YYNGEE. The CDR3 covers 14 residues. V is TRBV9 and J is TRBJ1-6; 8 positions match TRBD1. This receptor was obtained from a male donor in good health and CMV-seronegative. Sequences were obtained from PBMCs. The CDR3 nucleotides are TGTGCCAGCAGCCTAAGACAGGGGAACTCACCCCTCCACTTT. The encoded protein is CASSLRQGNSPLHF.